The 29 T cell receptor beta chains below were found in one sample sequenced in a study of low-dose radiotherapy and immunotherapy resistance in tumors. With TRAV- and TRBV-specific primers, first-strand cDNA was made, covering the alpha and beta chains. For amplifying TCRs, the PCR ran for about 20 cycles with Phusion, which was used together with a constant-region primer and the adapter on the V primers. A single record per CDR3 protein comes from TCRdb applying MiXCR to the reads. This table has roughly 54,000 distinct CDR3 sequences, under 30% appearing once. Time point meaning: before trial treatment. This specimen was PBMCs, taken before treatment. Receptors originate from a male donor with prostate cancer.

This clonotype was counted at least ten times. The chain is built from TRBV25-1 and TRBJ1-1, with D possibly TRBD1 on 6 matching bases. The CDR3 totals 13 residues. In germline, CDR1 is MGHDK, CDR2 SYGVNS. The V and J ends lost 11 bases and 6 bases respectively, with 19 bases between them. The CDR3 DNA sequence: TGTGCCTCAGGACAGCCGGGACACCCTGAAGCTTTCTTT. This translates into CASGQPGHPEAFF.

This clonotype showed up many times. This chain connects TRBV3-1 to TRBJ2-5; perhaps TRBD1 as D (5 bases). The CDR3 has 14 amino acids. CDR1 LGHDT and CDR2 YNNKEL come from the germline V gene (reference sequence). Trimming left V 8 bases short and J 1 base short, with 14 bases between. This CDR3 is CASGVGRLQETQYF. The CDR3, as DNA: TGTGCCAGCGGTGTGGGGCGCCTCCAAGAGACCCAGTACTTC.

This clonotype was recorded at least ten times. The chain couples TRBV20-1 to TRBJ2-1; maybe TRBD1 (6 bases). CDR3 length: 15 residues. The V gene lost 2 bases and the J gene lost 7 bases, with 18 bases spanning the gap. Germline loops: CDR1 DFQATT, CDR2 SNEGSKA (reference sequence). The CDR3 here is CSARNHRDNRNEQFF. CDR3 coding DNA: TGCAGTGCTAGAAACCACCGGGACAACCGAAATGAGCAGTTCTTC.

At least ten counts were recorded for this clonotype. The gene calls are TRBV7-9 and TRBJ2-1; D is possibly TRBD1 (5 bases). Germline values: CDR1 SEHNR, CDR2 FQNEAQ (reference sequence). This CDR3 is built from 17 residues. V lost 1 base and J 0 bases, leaving 13 bases between the germline ends. The DNA of the CDR3 is TGTGCCAGCAGCTTAGTGGGCAGGGCGAACTCCTACAATGAGCAGTTCTTC. Translating gives CASSLVGRANSYNEQFF.

This clonotype appeared many times. This chain connects TRBV7-2 to TRBJ2-2; D call uncertain. Trimming removed 0 bases from V and 4 bases from J, with 6 bases in between. Germline V CDR1 and CDR2: SGHTA, FQGNSA. CDR3 length: 14 residues. CDR3 nucleotides: TGTGCCAGCAGCTTAGCAGTAGGCACCGGGGAGCTGTTTTTT. This codes for CASSLAVGTGELFF.

In its sample, this clonotype was seen many times. V and J are TRBV9 and TRBJ2-3; possibly TRBD1 for D (6 bases). V was pared by 0 bases and J by 2 bases, with 10 bases between. The CDR3 has 15 residues. Looked up from germline, CDR1 is SGDLS and CDR2 is YYNGEE. The CDR3 reads CASSVGGGNTDTQYF. In nucleotides, the CDR3 is TGTGCCAGCAGCGTAGGAGGGGGTAACACAGATACGCAGTATTTT.

By share, this clonotype counts as medium-sized. The J gene is TRBJ2-7, the V gene TRBV4-1; D is possibly TRBD2 (5 bases). This CDR3 region has 14 residues. Looked up from germline, CDR1 is MGHRA and CDR2 is YSYEKL. Trimming pared 0 bases from V and 3 bases from J, leaving 9 bases between. The CDR3 DNA sequence: TGCGCCAGCAGCCAAGATCTAGGAGGCTACGAGCAGTACTTC. Amino acid sequence: CASSQDLGGYEQYF.

The gene calls are TRBV28 and TRBJ2-7; D is possibly TRBD2 (6 bases). Trimming pared 1 base from V and 3 bases from J, leaving 16 bases between. CDR3 length equals 16 residues. Germline assignment: CDR1 MDHEN and CDR2 SYDVKM. The CDR3 loop is CASSLFWGELRYEQYF. In DNA form, the CDR3 reads TGTGCCAGCAGTTTATTTTGGGGGGAGCTTCGCTACGAGCAGTACTTC.

The genes are TRBV27 and TRBJ2-3; tentative D call: TRBD1 (5 bases). The CDR3 length is 15 residues. CDR1 is MNHEY, CDR2 SMNVEV, per germline (reference sequence). Trimming shortened V by 3 bases and J by 2 bases, and 12 bases separated the two germline ends. CDR3 DNA sequence: TGTGCCAGCAGTTTGGGGCAGAGTATCACAGATACGCAGTATTTT. Its translation is CASSLGQSITDTQYF.

This clonotype was observed many times. The chain carries TRBV4-1 and TRBJ2-3, with TRBD2 matching over 7 bases. CDR1 is MGHRA and CDR2 is YSYEKL in the germline V gene. Trimming took 2 bases from V and 6 from J; bases not matched to a gene: 20. This CDR3 is 19 amino acids long. The CDR3 coding sequence is TGCGCCAGCAGCCAACCCCCTTACAGACTAGCCCCCGCAGGGGATACGCAGTATTTT. This sequence encodes CASSQPPYRLAPAGDTQYF.

At least ten counts were recorded for this clonotype. The chain employs TRBV20-1 and TRBJ2-1; the match to TRBD2 covers 8 bases. Looked up from germline, CDR1 is DFQATT and CDR2 is SNEGSKA (reference sequence). This CDR3 region has 14 residues. V shed 5 bases, J shed 7 bases, and the junction held 10 bases outside the gene matches. The CDR3, as DNA: TGCAGTGCTCCTCCACCGGGAGGGAGAAATGAGCAGTTCTTC. Its translation: CSAPPPGGRNEQFF.

This clonotype was seen ten or more times. The rearrangement uses TRBV19 and TRBJ1-1; 8 nucleotides line up with TRBD1. The V gene's germline CDR1 is LNHDA and CDR2 SQIVND (reference sequence). The CDR3 has 12 amino acids. Trimming took 5 bases from V and 10 from J; bases not matched to a gene: 6. The CDR3: CASSAPRGPAFF. The CDR3 DNA reads TGTGCCAGTAGTGCCCCCAGGGGGCCAGCTTTCTTT. Complete variable domain (other parts from reference TRBV19 and TRBJ1-1): DGGITQSPKYLFRKEGQNVTLSCEQNLNHDAMYWYRQDPGQGLRLIYYSQIVNDFQKGDIAEGYSVSREKKESFPLTVTSAQKNPTAFYLCASSAPRGPAFFGQGTRLTVV.

Concerning this clonotype itself: Given a far larger clone just one base away, this is likely a sequencing read error. This chain connects TRBV7-2 to TRBJ2-7; a possible D gene is TRBD2 (7 bases). CDR3 length equals 15 residues. The germline V and J ends were trimmed by 2 bases and 7 bases, with 18 bases remaining between them. The germline gives CDR1 SGHTA, CDR2 FQGNSA. CDR3: CASSLTGGRDNEQYF. The CDR3 DNA sequence: TGTGCCAGCAGCTTAACCGGGGGGCGCGACAATGAGCAGTACTTC.

This clonotype has a count of ten or more. The V and J genes are TRBV28 and TRBJ1-3; tentatively, D is TRBD1 (5 bases). The germline V and J ends were trimmed by 5 bases and 0 bases, with 11 bases remaining between them. From germline, CDR1 is MDHEN and CDR2 SYDVKM. The CDR3 is 15 residues long. CDR3 in amino acids: CASSTGFASGNTIYF. The CDR3 DNA reads TGTGCCAGCAGTACAGGATTTGCCTCTGGAAACACCATATATTTT.

This clonotype was recorded many times. The chain carries TRBV5-1 and TRBJ2-7, with 7 bases lining up with TRBD1. V trimming: 4 bases; J trimming: 2 bases; junction bases outside the gene matches: 6. CDR3 length: 14 residues. The V gene's germline CDR1 is SGHRS and CDR2 YFSETQ. The CDR3 nucleotides are TGCGCCAGCAGCCCCGCCGGGACAGCCTACGAGCAGTACTTC. It codes for CASSPAGTAYEQYF.

Turning to this clonotype: Relative to the germline gene, one junction end is altered; a read error may explain this. CDR3 sequence reads: CASSLGQEHYGYTF. CDR3 DNA: TGTGCCAGCAGCTTGGGCCAGGAGCACTATGGCTACACCTTC. The rearrangement uses TRBV5-1 and TRBJ1-2; D is undetermined. Germline V gene data show CDR1 as SGHRS and CDR2 as YFSETQ. CDR3 length: 14 residues.

This clonotype was observed many times. V and J are TRBV2 and TRBJ1-2; D may be TRBD1 (6 bases). The CDR3 loop spans 14 amino acids. CDR1 is SNHLY, CDR2 FYNNEI, per germline. The V end lost 0 bases, the J end lost 2 bases, and 7 bases lay between the germline ends. CDR3 nucleotide sequence: TGTGCCAGCAGTGAAGCGACAGGCAACTATGGCTACACCTTC. Protein product: CASSEATGNYGYTF.

V usage is TRBV5-1 and J usage is TRBJ2-7, with TRBD1 matching over 7 bases. Per the germline V gene, CDR1 is SGHRS and CDR2 is YFSETQ. The CDR3 totals 14 residues. V shed 4 bases and J 6 bases; nucleotides not matched to a gene: 10. The CDR3 DNA is TGCGCCAGCAGCCCCGGGACAGCATTTCTCGAGCAGTACTTC. Its protein product is CASSPGTAFLEQYF.

This clonotype occurred many times. This chain uses TRBV6-2 or TRBV6-3 with TRBJ2-7, with a tentative D call TRBD1 (5 bases). Germline V gives CDR1 MNHEY, CDR2 SVGEGT. The CDR3 loop spans 16 amino acids. Between the trimmed V and J ends, which lost 0 bases and 2 bases, there was a span of 14 bases. CDR3 loop: CASSYSNTKGAYEQYF. CDR3 DNA sequence: TGTGCCAGCAGTTACTCGAACACGAAAGGGGCCTACGAGCAGTACTTC.

This CDR3 reads CASSQPRTGTYEQYF. CDR3 in DNA: TGTGCCAGCAGCCAACCTCGGACAGGGACCTACGAGCAGTACTTC. This sequence joins TRBV7-6 and TRBJ2-7, with 8 bases matching TRBD1. Germline V gives CDR1 SGHVS, CDR2 FNYEAQ. CDR3 length equals 15 residues. Trimming cost V 5 bases and J 2 bases; bases outside gene matches: 8.

The rearrangement joins TRBV29-1 to TRBJ1-5, with TRBD1 matching over 7 bases. Germline loops: CDR1 SQVTM, CDR2 ANQGSEA. CDR3 length equals 13 residues. V trimming: 4 bases; J trimming: 4 bases; junction bases outside the gene matches: 4. CDR3 bases: TGCAGCGTTGGACAGGGCCCAAATCAGCCCCAGCATTTT. It translates to CSVGQGPNQPQHF.

V usage is TRBV5-1 and J usage is TRBJ1-1; the D is unclear. Looked up from germline, CDR1 is SGHRS and CDR2 is YFSETQ. V lost 2 bases and J lost 5, with 10 bases in between. The CDR3 length is 13 residues. Here the CDR3 DNA reads TGCGCCAGCAGCTTAGACCGAGGGACTGAAGCTTTCTTT. Translating it yields CASSLDRGTEAFF.

The rearrangement uses TRBV3-1 and TRBJ2-1; perhaps D is TRBD1 or TRBD2 (6 bases each). V was trimmed by 1 base and J by 6 bases, leaving 10 bases between them. Germline loops: CDR1 LGHDT, CDR2 YNNKEL (reference sequence). The CDR3 extends over 14 amino acids. The CDR3 reads CASSQAGEVNEQFF. The CDR3 DNA sequence: TGTGCCAGCAGCCAAGCAGGGGAGGTCAATGAGCAGTTCTTC.

This clonotype appeared many times. The chain carries TRBV3-1 and TRBJ2-7; D is unresolved. Trimming pared 1 base from V and 4 bases from J, leaving 5 bases between. The CDR3 covers 12 residues. Germline CDR1 LGHDT, CDR2 YNNKEL (reference sequence). CDR3 sequence: CASSQADYEQYF. CDR3 nucleotide sequence: TGTGCCAGCAGCCAAGCTGATTACGAGCAGTACTTC.

There are many counts of this clonotype. The genes are TRBV28 and TRBJ2-3, with D possibly matching TRBD2 (6 bases). The CDR3 is 13 residues long. From germline, CDR1 is MDHEN and CDR2 SYDVKM. Trimming removed 3 bases from V and 3 bases from J, with 7 bases in between. The CDR3 loop is CASSFRETDTQYF. CDR3 bases: TGTGCCAGCAGTTTTCGGGAGACAGATACGCAGTATTTT.

This clonotype was observed once. This may be a read error: a much more frequent sequence differs by one nucleotide. The chain recombines TRBV28 with TRBJ2-5; TRBD2 aligns across 9 bases. The CDR3 is 18 residues long. From germline, CDR1 is MDHEN and CDR2 SYDVKM. V was clipped by 6 bases and J by 2 bases; unmatched bases: 16. The CDR3 is CASSHGRAGGGKQETQYF. In DNA form, the CDR3 reads TGTGCCAGCAGCCATGGACGAGCGGGGGGCGGAAAACAAGAGACCCAGTACTTC.

This clonotype was detected a few times. The CDR3: CASSTTGSTGELFF. The CDR3 bases are TGTGCCAGCAGCACTACCGGGTCCACCGGGGAGCTGTTTTTT. This chain links TRBV28 with TRBJ2-2; no reliable D call. V was cut by 6 bases and J by 4 bases, with 12 bases left in between. Germline values: CDR1 MDHEN, CDR2 SYDVKM. The CDR3 is 14 amino acids.

This clonotype showed up many times. This chain uses TRBV6-5 with TRBJ2-7; tentative D call: TRBD1 (6 bases). V was pared by 4 bases and J by 4 bases, with 11 bases between. CDR3 length: 13 residues. From germline, CDR1 is MNHEY and CDR2 SVGAGI. DNA of the CDR3: TGTGCCAGCAGTTTAACAGGGAGATACGAGCAGTACTTC. This codes for CASSLTGRYEQYF.

Many counts were recorded for this clonotype. This chain uses TRBV3-1 with TRBJ2-1; no clear D. Trimming stripped 5 bases from V and 8 bases from J, with 10 bases between. From germline, CDR1 is LGHDT and CDR2 YNNKEL (reference sequence). This CDR3 has 12 amino acids. CDR3 in amino acids: CASSDLADEQFF. The CDR3 DNA sequence: TGTGCCAGCAGCGACCTGGCGGATGAGCAGTTCTTC.